This TCR beta chain was identified in a study of radiation and T cells in renal cell carcinoma. Study conclusions and caveats: Without pretreatment biopsies, baseline tumor clonotype presence was undetermined.

CDR3 size: 13 residues. Assay used: immunoSEQ multiplex PCR; TCRdb lists only in-frame clones, some missing. The sample lists roughly 170,000 clones, 88% seen once, with about 10% in the top ten. Time point indicated: blood 4 weeks post-SBRT, at nephrectomy. Treatment reported: 15 Gy SBRT to primary tumor, nephrectomy 4 weeks later. Nephrectomy followed 15 Gy stereotactic body radiation by 4 weeks. Serial blood draws occurred at baseline and 2 and 4 weeks post-SBRT. To note about this clone: What it recognizes is unknown.

The sequence came from a woman between 50 and 59 years old with renal cell carcinoma. The specimen was blood, collected from a patient whose treatment included radiotherapy and nephrectomy. The rearrangement joins TRBV21-1 to TRBJ2-7. TRBV21-1 is recorded as a pseudogene. CDR3 nucleotide sequence: TGTGCCAGCCTAGGACGGCACTCCTACGAGCAGTACTTC. Amino acids: CASLGRHSYEQYF.